This T cell receptor (beta chain) was recovered during a study of blood T cell repertoires in COVID-19. Study summary: Collection of acute and convalescent COVID-19 samples took place in the United States, Italy and Spain. From T cells, B-cell-depleted T cells, or PBMCs came the material, which was cDNA or gDNA.

The CDR3 is 14 amino acids. CDR1 is SGHTA and CDR2 is FQGTGA in the germline V gene. The V and J ends lost 0 bases and 11 bases, in that order; junction bases with no gene match: 2. This clone came up a few times. Original processing methods: By means of reference gene primer amplification, nucleated cell counts were estimated. Some clones are missing from TCRdb's copy, which holds only in-frame ones; the method was immunoSEQ multiplex PCR. V and J calls and clone size come straight from that table; D and trimming were deduced from the DNA. In the table there are fewer than 250,000 clones, less than 90% of which are singletons.

The chain carries TRBV7-3 and TRBJ1-6; TRBD1 matches 9 bases. The material sequenced was peripheral blood. The origin of this receptor is a woman aged 50 to 65 with acute or convalescent COVID-19. CDR3 amino acids: CASSLTGQGPPLHF. The CDR3 DNA sequence: TGTGCCAGCAGCTTAACGGGACAGGGTCCACCCCTCCACTTT.